This TCR beta chain was identified during a study of cytomegalovirus exposure and HLA in healthy donors. For the study at large: The same platform was used for the 95 to 150 validation repertoires and the roughly 640 first-cohort repertoires, a later analysis reported.

Study-wide points: Among TCR sequences, most were rare, though some public TCRs appeared in many donors.

The CDR3 consists of 14 residues. The V and J ends lost 6 bases and 4 bases respectively, with 14 bases between them. The V gene's germline CDR1 is MNHNY and CDR2 SVGAGI (reference sequence). Notes on this clone: The antigen is not known.

This table comes from immunoSEQ multiplex PCR, and its TCRdb copy is limited to in-frame clones, with some not included. The data show more than 45,000 clones, with 89% seen just once and 15% held by the top ten. The chain employs TRBV6-6 and TRBJ2-3; tentatively, D is TRBD1 (8 bases). Source material: PBMCs. The receptor was derived from a woman aged 18-29 years in good health and CMV-seronegative. CDR3 nucleotide sequence: TGTGCCAGCAGGAATACAGGGGGGGCAGATACGCAGTATTTT. It specifies CASRNTGGADTQYF.